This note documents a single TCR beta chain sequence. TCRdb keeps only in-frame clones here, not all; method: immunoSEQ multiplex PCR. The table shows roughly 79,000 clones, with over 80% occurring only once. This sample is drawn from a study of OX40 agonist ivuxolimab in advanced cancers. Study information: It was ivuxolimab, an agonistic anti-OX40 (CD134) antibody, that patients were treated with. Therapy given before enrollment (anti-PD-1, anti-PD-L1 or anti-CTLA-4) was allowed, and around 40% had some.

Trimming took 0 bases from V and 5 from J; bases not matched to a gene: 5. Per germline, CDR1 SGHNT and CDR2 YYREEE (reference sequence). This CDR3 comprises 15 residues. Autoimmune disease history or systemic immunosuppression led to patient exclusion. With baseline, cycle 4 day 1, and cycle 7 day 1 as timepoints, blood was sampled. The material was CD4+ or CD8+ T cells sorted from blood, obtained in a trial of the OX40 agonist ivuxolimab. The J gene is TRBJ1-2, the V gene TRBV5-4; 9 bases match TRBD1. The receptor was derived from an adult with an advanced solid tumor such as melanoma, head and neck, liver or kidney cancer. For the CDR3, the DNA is TGTGCCAGCAGCTTGGGACAGGGGGTGGATTATGGCTACACCTTC. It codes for CASSLGQGVDYGYTF.